The entry that follows covers one T cell receptor (beta chain) sequence. Its antigen is currently unknown. At one end, the junction sequence differs from germline, possibly due to a read error. These data belong to a study of cytomegalovirus exposure and HLA in healthy donors. Study-wide results and caveats: HLA alleles showed associations with fewer than 20,000 TCR beta sequences in a later analysis, at a 0.05 false discovery rate.

The PCR employed 60 Vbeta primers together with 13 Jbeta primers. Method: immunoSEQ multiplex PCR; TCRdb's copy keeps in-frame clones and lacks some. The sample has 200,000 to 250,000 clones, about 80% seen once. This CDR3 region has 12 residues. Germline-derived CDR1 and CDR2 are MNHEY and SVGAGI. The clonotype was recovered from a man aged 18 to 29 in good health and CMV-seronegative. V and J are TRBV6-5 and TRBJ2-7; D is uncertain. Sequenced sample: PBMCs. The chain's CDR3 is CASSPSSCEQYF. Written as DNA, the CDR3 is TGTGCCAGCAGTCCCTCGTCCTGCGAGCAGTACTTC.